This T cell receptor beta chain was sequenced for a study of cytomegalovirus exposure and HLA in healthy donors. The PCR employed 60 Vbeta primers together with 13 Jbeta primers. Only in-frame clones appear in the TCRdb table, and some are missing; sequencing was by immunoSEQ multiplex PCR. The table shows 170,000 or so clones, with about 80% occurring only once. On this clone: Its antigen is undetermined.

Study results and limitations: V segments that were indistinguishable, TRBV6-2 and TRBV6-3 among them, were omitted from analysis.

V lost 0 bases and J lost 16; bases outside the gene matches: 16. The CDR3 extends over 16 amino acids. Looked up from germline, CDR1 is SGHRS and CDR2 is YFSETQ. The origin of this receptor is a woman aged 50 to 60 in good health and CMV-seronegative. Sequencing was performed on PBMCs. The V call is TRBV5-1, the J call TRBJ1-4; 9 bases align to TRBD1. CDR3 coding DNA: TGCGCCAGCAGCTTGGACCGAAGGACAGGGGACCTCCCCTCGTTTTTT. Its translation: CASSLDRRTGDLPSFF.